These T cell receptor beta chains were read from a single sample in a study of cytomegalovirus exposure and HLA in healthy donors. Measured with immunoSEQ multiplex PCR; TCRdb has only the in-frame clones, and not every one. The sample has tens of thousands of clones, 70% seen once. The sequenced sample consisted of PBMCs. Receptors originate from a woman aged 55-69 years in good health and CMV-seropositive. CDR3s include the opening cysteine and the closing phenylalanine or tryptophan. Fields, in order: D gene, V gene, clone size, J gene, CDR3 DNA, CDR3 protein. D genes are given only for firm matches. The size field is filled for only some rows; it gives once, few, many or a size class.

d_call: TRBD1; v_call: TRBV27; clone_size: few; j_call: TRBJ1-2; cdr3_nt: TGTGCCAGCAGTCTGACAGGGTGGAATGGCTACACCTTC; cdr3_aa: CASSLTGWNGYTF
d_call: NA; v_call: TRBV19; clone_size: NA; j_call: TRBJ2-7; cdr3_nt: TGTGCCAGTAGTACCGGACACGGATCCTACGAGCAGTACTTC; cdr3_aa: CASSTGHGSYEQYF
d_call: NA; v_call: TRBV7-8; clone_size: NA; j_call: TRBJ1-1; cdr3_nt: TGTGCCAGCAGCTTAGTGGGGGGGGGACAGAACACTGAAGCTTTCTTT; cdr3_aa: CASSLVGGGQNTEAFF
d_call: NA; v_call: TRBV18; clone_size: few; j_call: TRBJ2-3; cdr3_nt: TGTGCCAGCTCACCAGGCAGGGCCCCAGATACGCAGTATTTT; cdr3_aa: CASSPGRAPDTQYF
d_call: NA; v_call: TRBV4-3; clone_size: few; j_call: TRBJ2-5; cdr3_nt: TGCGCCAGCCGCCAAGATACGGTAGCGGCCCCTAAAGAGACCCAGTACTTC; cdr3_aa: CASRQDTVAAPKETQYF
d_call: NA; v_call: TRBV6-5; clone_size: NA; j_call: TRBJ2-3; cdr3_nt: TGTGCCAGCAGTTACGGGCAGGGAACAGATACGCAGTATTTT; cdr3_aa: CASSYGQGTDTQYF
d_call: NA; v_call: TRBV7-2; clone_size: NA; j_call: TRBJ1-1; cdr3_nt: TGTGCCAGCAGCTTATGGGAGGGGACTGAAGCTTTCTTT; cdr3_aa: CASSLWEGTEAFF
d_call: TRBD1; v_call: TRBV19; clone_size: few; j_call: TRBJ1-4; cdr3_nt: TGTGCCAGTAGTATGGGACAGGGGGATGAAAAACTGTTTTTT; cdr3_aa: CASSMGQGDEKLFF
d_call: NA; v_call: TRBV7-9; clone_size: NA; j_call: TRBJ1-6; cdr3_nt: TGTTCCAGCAGCTTAAGCGGTATTATCAATTCACCCCTCCACTTT; cdr3_aa: CSSSLSGIINSPLHF
d_call: NA; v_call: TRBV7-2; clone_size: NA; j_call: TRBJ2-1; cdr3_nt: TGTGCCAGCAGCTTAGTAGGGGCGTATGAGCAGTTCTTC; cdr3_aa: CASSLVGAYEQFF
d_call: TRBD2; v_call: TRBV7-8; clone_size: NA; j_call: TRBJ2-1; cdr3_nt: TGTGCCAGCAGCCCCCCGTCGGCACCTGGGACTAGCGGTTTATACAATGAGCAGTTCTTC; cdr3_aa: CASSPPSAPGTSGLYNEQFF
d_call: NA; v_call: TRBV6-5; clone_size: NA; j_call: TRBJ2-7; cdr3_nt: TGTGCCAGCAGCGTGGGCCAGACGGGGGAGCAGTACTTC; cdr3_aa: CASSVGQTGEQYF
d_call: NA; v_call: TRBV7-9; clone_size: NA; j_call: TRBJ1-1; cdr3_nt: TGTGCCAGCAGCCATTTAAAGGGAGGAGGGCGGAACACTGAAGCTTTCTTT; cdr3_aa: CASSHLKGGGRNTEAFF
d_call: TRBD2; v_call: TRBV9; clone_size: NA; j_call: TRBJ2-1; cdr3_nt: TGTGCCAGCAGCCTAGGACCAGCGGGGGAGTACAATGAGCAGTTCTTC; cdr3_aa: CASSLGPAGEYNEQFF
d_call: NA; v_call: TRBV18; clone_size: NA; j_call: TRBJ1-2; cdr3_nt: TGTGCCAGCTCACCACCAGGGCAGGGCCGGGAGGGCTACACCTTC; cdr3_aa: CASSPPGQGREGYTF
d_call: NA; v_call: TRBV10-1; clone_size: NA; j_call: TRBJ2-1; cdr3_nt: TGCGCCAGCAGTGAGGGCACGGGCTCCTACAATGAGCAGTTCTTC; cdr3_aa: CASSEGTGSYNEQFF
d_call: TRBD2; v_call: TRBV2; clone_size: NA; j_call: TRBJ2-3; cdr3_nt: TGTGCCAGCAGTGAACCGGGGGGGCCCGCAGATACGCAGTATTTT; cdr3_aa: CASSEPGGPADTQYF
d_call: NA; v_call: TRBV7-2; clone_size: NA; j_call: TRBJ1-1; cdr3_nt: TGTGCCAGCAGCGAATGGGGGGTGGTCACTGAAGCTTTCTTT; cdr3_aa: CASSEWGVVTEAFF
d_call: TRBD1; v_call: TRBV2; clone_size: NA; j_call: TRBJ2-2; cdr3_nt: TGTGCCAGCAGTGAAGAGGCAGGGGGCGAGCTGTTTTTT; cdr3_aa: CASSEEAGGELFF
d_call: NA; v_call: TRBV6-1; clone_size: NA; j_call: TRBJ1-2; cdr3_nt: TGTGCCAGCACCCTCTTGCGGGATGGTGGTGGCTACACCTTC; cdr3_aa: CASTLLRDGGGYTF
d_call: NA; v_call: TRBV5-6; clone_size: medium-sized; j_call: TRBJ1-1; cdr3_nt: TGTGCCAGTGCGGGGAACACTGAAGCTTTCTTT; cdr3_aa: CASAGNTEAFF
d_call: TRBD1; v_call: TRBV7-9; clone_size: NA; j_call: TRBJ1-5; cdr3_nt: TGTGCCAGCAGCCATAGAATGGACAGGTTTAGCAATCAGCCCCAGCATTTT; cdr3_aa: CASSHRMDRFSNQPQHF
d_call: TRBD2; v_call: TRBV5-1; clone_size: NA; j_call: TRBJ2-6; cdr3_nt: TGCGCCAGCAGCCCCCTAGCGGGGGGCTACTCTGGGGCCAACGTCCTGACTTTC; cdr3_aa: CASSPLAGGYSGANVLTF
d_call: NA; v_call: TRBV2; clone_size: NA; j_call: TRBJ1-1; cdr3_nt: TGTGCCAGCAACTCAGGGGTGGCTGAAGCTTTCTTT; cdr3_aa: CASNSGVAEAFF
d_call: NA; v_call: TRBV18; clone_size: NA; j_call: TRBJ1-4; cdr3_nt: TGTGCCAGCTCACCCCGCACAGACAGCATAAATGAAAAACTGTTTTTT; cdr3_aa: CASSPRTDSINEKLFF
d_call: NA; v_call: TRBV5-1; clone_size: NA; j_call: TRBJ2-3; cdr3_nt: TGCGCCAGCAGCCTTGACGTCGGCGGGGGCACAGATACGCAGTATTTT; cdr3_aa: CASSLDVGGGTDTQYF
d_call: NA; v_call: TRBV6-1; clone_size: few; j_call: TRBJ1-1; cdr3_nt: TGTGCCAGCAGTGACGCGAGGGACACCCTCCAGAACACTGAAGCTTTCTTT; cdr3_aa: CASSDARDTLQNTEAFF
d_call: TRBD2; v_call: TRBV6-5; clone_size: NA; j_call: TRBJ2-7; cdr3_nt: TGTGCCAGCAGTTACGGCGGGGGGCTAACCTACGAGCAGTACTTC; cdr3_aa: CASSYGGGLTYEQYF
d_call: TRBD2; v_call: TRBV7-2; clone_size: NA; j_call: TRBJ2-2; cdr3_nt: TGTGCCAGCAGCTTAGTCTCAGCGGGGGGAAACACCGGGGAGCTGTTTTTT; cdr3_aa: CASSLVSAGGNTGELFF
d_call: NA; v_call: TRBV4-2; clone_size: few; j_call: TRBJ2-1; cdr3_nt: TGTGCCAGCAGCCAAGATAGGGGGGGCTCCTACAATGAGCAGTTCTTC; cdr3_aa: CASSQDRGGSYNEQFF
d_call: NA; v_call: TRBV5-5; clone_size: once; j_call: TRBJ1-2; cdr3_nt: TGTGCCAGCAGCCCCGACAGTAACTATGGCTACACCTTC; cdr3_aa: CASSPDSNYGYTF
d_call: NA; v_call: TRBV7-2; clone_size: NA; j_call: TRBJ1-5; cdr3_nt: TGTGCCAGCAGTCGCGACACCAGCAATCAGCCCCAGCATTTT; cdr3_aa: CASSRDTSNQPQHF
d_call: NA; v_call: TRBV18; clone_size: NA; j_call: TRBJ1-1; cdr3_nt: TGTGCCAGCTCACCACTCGGTGAGAGTGAAGCTTTCTTT; cdr3_aa: CASSPLGESEAFF
d_call: NA; v_call: TRBV29-1; clone_size: NA; j_call: TRBJ1-1; cdr3_nt: TGCAGCGTTGAGCACCGGGAACAGAACACTGAAGCTTTCTTT; cdr3_aa: CSVEHREQNTEAFF
d_call: TRBD2; v_call: TRBV5-1; clone_size: NA; j_call: TRBJ2-5; cdr3_nt: TGCGCCAGCAGCCTAGGACTTTCTAGCGGGGAGGAGGAGACCCAGTACTTC; cdr3_aa: CASSLGLSSGEEETQYF
d_call: TRBD2; v_call: TRBV7-8; clone_size: NA; j_call: TRBJ2-1; cdr3_nt: TGTGCCAGCAGCTCCCTAGCGGGACCCTACAATGAGCAGTTCTTC; cdr3_aa: CASSSLAGPYNEQFF
d_call: NA; v_call: TRBV5-1; clone_size: NA; j_call: TRBJ1-6; cdr3_nt: TGCGCCAGGGCTAATTCACCCCTCCACTTT; cdr3_aa: CARANSPLHF
d_call: TRBD2; v_call: TRBV7-3; clone_size: NA; j_call: TRBJ2-3; cdr3_nt: TGTGCCAGCAGCTCCGGGACTAGCGGGGGCCTGGAGGCGCAGTATTTT; cdr3_aa: CASSSGTSGGLEAQYF
d_call: NA; v_call: TRBV2; clone_size: NA; j_call: TRBJ1-2; cdr3_nt: TGTGCCAGCCAGGAGGGAGGGACCGCACAGATCTATGGCTACACCTTC; cdr3_aa: CASQEGGTAQIYGYTF
d_call: NA; v_call: TRBV2; clone_size: NA; j_call: TRBJ1-2; cdr3_nt: TGTGCCAGCAGCCCCGGAGTAGACTATGGCTACACCTTC; cdr3_aa: CASSPGVDYGYTF
d_call: NA; v_call: TRBV6-5; clone_size: NA; j_call: TRBJ2-1; cdr3_nt: TGTGCCAGCAGCCCTCTAGGGGATGAGCAGTTCTTC; cdr3_aa: CASSPLGDEQFF
d_call: NA; v_call: TRBV27; clone_size: NA; j_call: TRBJ2-7; cdr3_nt: TGTGCCAGCAGTTTATCATCCTTGACAGGAGCGCGCGAGCAGTACTTC; cdr3_aa: CASSLSSLTGAREQYF
d_call: NA; v_call: TRBV7-2; clone_size: NA; j_call: TRBJ1-5; cdr3_nt: TGTGCCAGCACCCCCCAGGGGTCCCTGCCCCAGCATTTT; cdr3_aa: CASTPQGSLPQHF
d_call: NA; v_call: TRBV5-1; clone_size: NA; j_call: TRBJ2-3; cdr3_nt: TGCGCCAGCAGCCGGGGGGCAACCGTCGCAGATACGCAGTATTTT; cdr3_aa: CASSRGATVADTQYF
d_call: NA; v_call: TRBV6-6; clone_size: few; j_call: TRBJ2-7; cdr3_nt: TGTGCCAGCAGTTACCAAGAGGATCGGCAGTACTTC; cdr3_aa: CASSYQEDRQYF
d_call: NA; v_call: TRBV18; clone_size: NA; j_call: TRBJ1-3; cdr3_nt: TGTGCCAGCTCACCCGGACTGATCTCTGGAAACACCATATATTTT; cdr3_aa: CASSPGLISGNTIYF
d_call: NA; v_call: TRBV11-2; clone_size: NA; j_call: TRBJ1-1; cdr3_nt: TGTGCCAGCAGTTATACAGAGAACACTGAAGCTTTCTTT; cdr3_aa: CASSYTENTEAFF
d_call: TRBD1; v_call: TRBV28; clone_size: NA; j_call: TRBJ1-2; cdr3_nt: TGTGCCAGCAGCCCCAGGGGGTCTGGCCGTGACTATGGCTACACCTTC; cdr3_aa: CASSPRGSGRDYGYTF
d_call: NA; v_call: TRBV9; clone_size: NA; j_call: TRBJ2-2; cdr3_nt: TGTGCCAGCACCATAGCGGATACGAACACCGGGGAGCTGTTTTTT; cdr3_aa: CASTIADTNTGELFF
d_call: TRBD2; v_call: TRBV30; clone_size: once; j_call: TRBJ2-5; cdr3_nt: TGTGCCTGGAGCTTCCTGGGACTAGCGGGGGACCCGTTTGAGACCCAGTACTTC; cdr3_aa: CAWSFLGLAGDPFETQYF
d_call: TRBD1; v_call: TRBV6-1; clone_size: NA; j_call: TRBJ1-4; cdr3_nt: TGTGCCAGCAGTACCCACAGGGGGCCGGATGAAAAACTGTTTTTT; cdr3_aa: CASSTHRGPDEKLFF
d_call: TRBD1; v_call: TRBV7-6; clone_size: once; j_call: TRBJ1-2; cdr3_nt: TGTGCCAGCAGCTTGGGGGACAGCCTTAACTATGGCTACACCTTC; cdr3_aa: CASSLGDSLNYGYTF
d_call: TRBD1; v_call: TRBV18; clone_size: NA; j_call: TRBJ1-6; cdr3_nt: TGTGCCAGCTCACCGATAGCTACCGGGACAGGGGATTCACCCCTCCACTTT; cdr3_aa: CASSPIATGTGDSPLHF
d_call: NA; v_call: TRBV2; clone_size: NA; j_call: TRBJ1-5; cdr3_nt: TGTGCCAGCAACCAGGGTGGAAGCAATCAGCCCCAGCATTTT; cdr3_aa: CASNQGGSNQPQHF
d_call: NA; v_call: TRBV6-6; clone_size: NA; j_call: TRBJ1-4; cdr3_nt: TGTGCCAGCAGTTACCGACCGGAGGTGGAAAAACTGTTTTTT; cdr3_aa: CASSYRPEVEKLFF